The sample holds a few counts of the clone carrying this T cell receptor beta chain. Germline is not matched at one junction end, which may reflect a read error. Method: immunoSEQ multiplex PCR; TCRdb's copy keeps in-frame clones and lacks some. This sample yields about 170,000 clones, of which roughly 80% are seen a single time; under 4.5% belongs to the top ten. The CDR3 consists of 15 residues. Germline values: CDR1 SGHDT, CDR2 YYEEEE. The entry originates in a study of blood T cell repertoires in COVID-19. This rearrangement joins TRBV5-6 to TRBJ1-6; D is unresolved. The receptor's source is a woman aged 50 to 65 who had recovered from COVID-19. Sequencing used PBMCs or T cells enriched from blood (not recorded which). CDR3 DNA sequence: TGTGCCAGCAGCTTAACTACAAGTTATAGTTCACCCCTCCACTTT. Protein sequence: CASSLTTSYSSPLHF.